This T cell receptor (beta chain) was documented in a study of blood T cell repertoires in COVID-19 (dated by TCRdb to 2020 to 2022). The study in broad terms: Samples covering the acute and convalescent phases of COVID-19 were provided by collaborators in the United States, Italy and Spain. The repertoires were made available in a free public database intended to serve as a resource for research on the immune response to SARS-CoV-2. The samples were drawn from the first 160 participants of the ongoing ImmuneRACE study and from 1,254 subjects provided by 6 global collaborators. Sample metadata almost always included a de-identified subject ID, COVID-19 status, age in years and sex. The material from the prospective study consisted of cDNA or gDNA derived from T cells, B-cell-depleted T cells, or PBMCs. The dataset comprised deeply sampled blood TCRbeta repertoires from subjects exposed to, actively infected with, or recovered from COVID-19. Where available, HLA class I and class II types were obtained from metadata supplied by the sample provider rather than from assay-based typing. What the research found in general, with its limitations: Clinical and demographic metadata were provided uncurated, with the amount varying by source and participant.

In Seattle, one collaborating source enrolled patients while the infection was active and tracked those patients longitudinally over the course of disease. Whole blood was collected in K2EDTA tubes by collaborating institutions according to the institutions' own protocols. Collaborator samples were shipped for TCRbeta analysis as frozen whole blood, isolated PBMCs, or DNA extracted from either sample type. Germline trimming amounts to 0 bases on V and 6 bases on J, with 6 as the count of junction bases outside the gene matches. The CDR3 goes from the cysteine to the phenylalanine over 15 residues. The kept DNA is CDR3 alone, 45 bases in frame from the first base. The germline V gene sets CDR1 to SGHRS and CDR2 to YFSETQ. About this clone: There is no known antigen for this receptor. Per-nucleotide qualities are absent, and no much larger clonotype sits a single base away.

TCRbeta CDR3 regions were amplified from genomic DNA by means of the immunoSEQ Assay, a bias-controlled multiplex PCR. Concerning the study's data processing: Nucleated cell counts per sample were estimated from amplification of reference gene primers within the assay. Sequence reads were collapsed and filtered to measure the absolute abundance of every unique TCRbeta CDR3 rearrangement. For each sample, productive Simpson clonality was calculated as the square root of Simpson's diversity index across productive rearrangements. TCRdb provides this immuneACCESS table in a form limited to in-frame rearrangements. Some clones are lacking; in checked studies, under half of them reflect an unresolved V gene, and why the rest are absent is not known. The V and J calls and the clone size are those of that table, but D and trimming were determined from the DNA. The sample records roughly 120,000 clones, roughly 90% of which are singletons. Around 4.6% of the sample belongs to the ten largest clones.

This receptor chain uses TRBV5-1 and TRBJ2-1; TRBD1 matches 7 bases in the middle. The sequence was collected from a man in his sixties with COVID-19, enrolled during active disease. Sequencing input: peripheral blood. The DNA reads as follows: TGCGCCAGCAGCTTGGCCGAAGGGGGCATCAATGAGCAGTTCTTC. It translates to CASSLAEGGINEQFF.